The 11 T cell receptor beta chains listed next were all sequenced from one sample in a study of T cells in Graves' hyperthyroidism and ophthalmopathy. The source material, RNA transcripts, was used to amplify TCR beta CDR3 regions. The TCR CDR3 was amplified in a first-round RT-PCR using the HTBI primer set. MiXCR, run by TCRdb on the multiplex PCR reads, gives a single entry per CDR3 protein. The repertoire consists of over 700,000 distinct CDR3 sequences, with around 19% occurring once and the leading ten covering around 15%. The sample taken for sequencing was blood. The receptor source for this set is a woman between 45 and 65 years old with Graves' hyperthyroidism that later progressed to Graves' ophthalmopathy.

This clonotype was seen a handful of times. The CDR3, as DNA: TGTGCCAGTACCCAACCGGGGCGCGTTTTTATCTCTGGAAACACCATATATTTT. The encoded protein is CASTQPGRVFISGNTIYF. V is TRBV19 and J is TRBJ1-3; tentatively, D is TRBD1 (5 bases). Germline V gives CDR1 LNHDA, CDR2 SQIVND (reference sequence). This CDR3 is 18 amino acids long. The germline V and J ends were trimmed by 7 bases and 0 bases, with 22 bases remaining between them.

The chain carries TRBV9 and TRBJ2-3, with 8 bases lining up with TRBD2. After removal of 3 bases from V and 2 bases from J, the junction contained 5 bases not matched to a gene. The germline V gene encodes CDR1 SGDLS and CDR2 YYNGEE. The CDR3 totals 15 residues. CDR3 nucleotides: TGTGCCAGCAGCGAACAAGCGGGGGCCACAGATACGCAGTATTTT. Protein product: CASSEQAGATDTQYF.

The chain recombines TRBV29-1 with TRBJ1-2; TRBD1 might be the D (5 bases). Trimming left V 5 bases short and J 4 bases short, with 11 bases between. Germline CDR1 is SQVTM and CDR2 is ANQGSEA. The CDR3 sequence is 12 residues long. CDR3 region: CSVTPGGYGYTF. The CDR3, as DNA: TGCAGCGTTACCCCCGGGGGCTATGGCTACACCTTC.

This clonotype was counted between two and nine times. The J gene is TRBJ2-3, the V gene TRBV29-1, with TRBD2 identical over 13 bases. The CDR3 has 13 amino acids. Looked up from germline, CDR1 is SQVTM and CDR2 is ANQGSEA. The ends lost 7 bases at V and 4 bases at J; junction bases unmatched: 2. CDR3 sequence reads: CSGGTSGADTQYF. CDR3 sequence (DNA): TGCAGCGGGGGGACTAGCGGGGCAGATACGCAGTATTTT.

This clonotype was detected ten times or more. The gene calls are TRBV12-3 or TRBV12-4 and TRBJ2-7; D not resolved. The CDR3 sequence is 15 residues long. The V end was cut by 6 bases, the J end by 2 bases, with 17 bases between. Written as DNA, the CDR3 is TGTGCCAGCAGCCCGGACCCACCCGGACCCTACGAGCAGTACTTC. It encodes CASSPDPPGPYEQYF.

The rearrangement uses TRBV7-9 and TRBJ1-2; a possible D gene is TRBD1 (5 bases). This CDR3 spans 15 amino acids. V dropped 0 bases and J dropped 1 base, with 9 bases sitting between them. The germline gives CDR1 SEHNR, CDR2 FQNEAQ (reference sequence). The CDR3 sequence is CASSLARGLNYGYTF. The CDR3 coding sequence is TGTGCCAGCAGCTTAGCGAGGGGCCTTAACTATGGCTACACCTTC. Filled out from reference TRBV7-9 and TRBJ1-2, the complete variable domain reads DTGVSQNPRHKITKRGQNVTFRCDPISEHNRLYWYRQTLGQGPEFLTYFQNEAQLEKSRLLSDRFSAERPKGSFSTLEIQRTEQGDSAMYLCASSLARGLNYGYTFGSGTRLTVV.

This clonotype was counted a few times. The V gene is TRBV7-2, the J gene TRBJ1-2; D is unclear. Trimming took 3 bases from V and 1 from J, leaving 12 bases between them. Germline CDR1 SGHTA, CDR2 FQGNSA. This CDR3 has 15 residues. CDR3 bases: TGTGCCAGCAGCTTGTCTCTCGGGTTTAACTATGGCTACACCTTC. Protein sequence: CASSLSLGFNYGYTF.

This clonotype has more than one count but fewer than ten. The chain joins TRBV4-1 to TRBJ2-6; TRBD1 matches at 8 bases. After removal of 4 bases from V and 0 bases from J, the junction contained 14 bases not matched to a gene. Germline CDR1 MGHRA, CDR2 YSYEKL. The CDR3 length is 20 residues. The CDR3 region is CASSPRNTGTGDSGANVLTF. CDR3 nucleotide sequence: TGCGCCAGCAGCCCACGGAATACCGGGACAGGAGACTCTGGGGCCAACGTCCTGACTTTC.

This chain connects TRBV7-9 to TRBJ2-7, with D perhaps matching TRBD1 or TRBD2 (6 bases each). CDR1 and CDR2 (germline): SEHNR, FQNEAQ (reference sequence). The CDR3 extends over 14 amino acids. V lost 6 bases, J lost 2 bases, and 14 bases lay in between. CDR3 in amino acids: CASRNTGGAYEQYF. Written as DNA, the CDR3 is TGTGCCAGCAGGAATACCGGGGGCGCCTACGAGCAGTACTTC.

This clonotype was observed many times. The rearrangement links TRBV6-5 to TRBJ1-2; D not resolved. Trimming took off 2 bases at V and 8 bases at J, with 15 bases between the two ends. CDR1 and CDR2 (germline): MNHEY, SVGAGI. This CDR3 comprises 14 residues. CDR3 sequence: CASSYRRGTIGYTF. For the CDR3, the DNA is TGTGCCAGCAGTTACCGCCGAGGAACGATCGGCTACACCTTC.

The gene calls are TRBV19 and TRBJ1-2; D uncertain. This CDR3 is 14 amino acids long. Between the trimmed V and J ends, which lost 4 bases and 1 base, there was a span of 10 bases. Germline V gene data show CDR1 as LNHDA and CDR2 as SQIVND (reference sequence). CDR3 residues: CASSRGSDNYGYTF. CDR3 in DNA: TGTGCCAGTAGTAGAGGCAGCGATAACTATGGCTACACCTTC.